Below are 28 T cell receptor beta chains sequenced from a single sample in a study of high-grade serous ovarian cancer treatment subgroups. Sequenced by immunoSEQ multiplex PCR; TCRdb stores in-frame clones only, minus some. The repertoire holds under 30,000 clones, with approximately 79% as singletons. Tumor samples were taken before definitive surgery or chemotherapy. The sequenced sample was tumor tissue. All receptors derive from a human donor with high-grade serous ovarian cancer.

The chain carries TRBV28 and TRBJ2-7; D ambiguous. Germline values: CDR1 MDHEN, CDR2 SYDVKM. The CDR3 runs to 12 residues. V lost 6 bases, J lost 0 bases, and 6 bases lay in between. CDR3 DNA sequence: TGTGCCAGCAGGACATACTCCTACGAGCAGTACTTC. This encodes CASRTYSYEQYF.

Here the CDR3 reads CASSSPGDYEQYF. CDR3 DNA: TGTGCCAGTAGTTCCCCAGGGGACTACGAGCAGTACTTC. The V and J genes are TRBV19 and TRBJ2-7, with D perhaps matching TRBD1 (6 bases). This CDR3 spans 13 amino acids. The V gene's germline CDR1 is LNHDA and CDR2 SQIVND (reference sequence). V lost 5 bases to trimming and J lost 3 bases, with 11 bases between them.

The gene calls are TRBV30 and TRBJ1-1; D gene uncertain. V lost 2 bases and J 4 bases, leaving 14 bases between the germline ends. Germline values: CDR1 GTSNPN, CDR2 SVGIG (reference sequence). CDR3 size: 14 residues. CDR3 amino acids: CAWSPPRRVTEAFF. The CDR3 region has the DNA TGTGCCTGGAGTCCCCCTCGGAGGGTCACTGAAGCTTTCTTT.

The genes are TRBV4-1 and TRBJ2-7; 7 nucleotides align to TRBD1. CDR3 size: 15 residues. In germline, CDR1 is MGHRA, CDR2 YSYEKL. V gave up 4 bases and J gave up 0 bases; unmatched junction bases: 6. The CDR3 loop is CASSPGTDLSYEQYF. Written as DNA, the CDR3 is TGCGCCAGCAGCCCTGGGACAGACCTCTCCTACGAGCAGTACTTC.

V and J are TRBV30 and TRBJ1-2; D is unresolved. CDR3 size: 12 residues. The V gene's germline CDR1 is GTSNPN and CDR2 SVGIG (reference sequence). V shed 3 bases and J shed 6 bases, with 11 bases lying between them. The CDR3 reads CAWRKRPHGYTF. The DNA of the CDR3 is TGTGCCTGGAGAAAAAGGCCCCATGGCTACACCTTC.

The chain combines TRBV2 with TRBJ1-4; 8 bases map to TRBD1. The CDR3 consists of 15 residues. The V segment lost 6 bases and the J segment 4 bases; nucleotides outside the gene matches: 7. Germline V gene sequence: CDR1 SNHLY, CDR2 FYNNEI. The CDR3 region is CASSRQGALNEKLFF. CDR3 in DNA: TGTGCCAGCAGCCGCCAGGGGGCGCTTAATGAAAAACTGTTTTTT.

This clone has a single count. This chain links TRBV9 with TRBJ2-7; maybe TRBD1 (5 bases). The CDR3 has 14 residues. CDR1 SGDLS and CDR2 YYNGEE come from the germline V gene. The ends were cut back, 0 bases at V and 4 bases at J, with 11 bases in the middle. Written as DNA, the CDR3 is TGTGCCAGCAGCGTAGACGGACATTCGTACGAGCAGTACTTC. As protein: CASSVDGHSYEQYF.

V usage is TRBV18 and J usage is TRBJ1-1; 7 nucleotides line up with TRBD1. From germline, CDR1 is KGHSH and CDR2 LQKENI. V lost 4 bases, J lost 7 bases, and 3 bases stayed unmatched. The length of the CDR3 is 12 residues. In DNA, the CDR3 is TGTGCCAGCTCACTAAACAGGGGTGAAGCTTTCTTT. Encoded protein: CASSLNRGEAFF. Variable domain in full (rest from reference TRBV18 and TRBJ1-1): NAGVMQNPRHLVRRRGQEARLRCSPMKGHSHVYWYRQLPEEGLKFMVYLQKENIIDESGMPKERFSAEFPKEGPSILRIQQVVRGDSAAYFCASSLNRGEAFFGQGTRLTVV.

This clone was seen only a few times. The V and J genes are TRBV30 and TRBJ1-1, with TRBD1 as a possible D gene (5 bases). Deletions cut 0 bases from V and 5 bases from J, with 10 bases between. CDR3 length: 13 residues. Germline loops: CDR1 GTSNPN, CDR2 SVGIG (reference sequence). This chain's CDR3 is CAWSVVGGTEAFF. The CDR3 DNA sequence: TGTGCCTGGAGTGTCGTGGGGGGGACTGAAGCTTTCTTT.

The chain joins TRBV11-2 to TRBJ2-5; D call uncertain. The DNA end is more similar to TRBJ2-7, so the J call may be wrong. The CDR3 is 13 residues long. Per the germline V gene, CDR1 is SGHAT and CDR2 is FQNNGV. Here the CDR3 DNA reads TGTGCCAGCAGCTTAGCTGCGTCGGACGAGCAGTACTTC. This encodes CASSLAASDEQYF.

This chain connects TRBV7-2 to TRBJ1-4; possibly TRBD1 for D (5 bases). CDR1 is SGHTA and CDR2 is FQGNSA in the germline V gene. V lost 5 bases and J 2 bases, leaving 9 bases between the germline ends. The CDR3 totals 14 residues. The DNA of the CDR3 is TGTGCCAGCAGCCGGGGACCGACTAATGAAAAACTGTTTTTT. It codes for CASSRGPTNEKLFF.

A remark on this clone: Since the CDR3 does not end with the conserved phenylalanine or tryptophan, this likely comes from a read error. In DNA form, the CDR3 reads TGTGCCAGCAGCCCCGGACTAGCGGAGGGGGAGCAGTACCTC. As protein: CASSPGLAEGEQYL. This chain joins TRBV7-3 and TRBJ2-7, with 10 bases that match TRBD2. The CDR3 consists of 14 residues. Per the germline V gene, CDR1 is SGHTA and CDR2 is FQGTGA. Trimming took 5 bases from V and 7 from J; bases not matched to a gene: 8.

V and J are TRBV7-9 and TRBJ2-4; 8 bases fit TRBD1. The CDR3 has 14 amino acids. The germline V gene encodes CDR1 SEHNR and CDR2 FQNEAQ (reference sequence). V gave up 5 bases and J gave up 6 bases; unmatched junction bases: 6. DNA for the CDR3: TGTGCCAGCAGCGAGCCAGGGGGCAGAAACATTCAGTACTTC. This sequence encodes CASSEPGGRNIQYF.

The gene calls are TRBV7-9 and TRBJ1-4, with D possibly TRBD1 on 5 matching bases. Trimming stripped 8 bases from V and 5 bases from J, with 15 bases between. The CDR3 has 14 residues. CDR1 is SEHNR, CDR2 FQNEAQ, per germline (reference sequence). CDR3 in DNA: TGTGCCAGCGGATTCGGGACGGTGAATGAAAAACTGTTTTTT. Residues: CASGFGTVNEKLFF.

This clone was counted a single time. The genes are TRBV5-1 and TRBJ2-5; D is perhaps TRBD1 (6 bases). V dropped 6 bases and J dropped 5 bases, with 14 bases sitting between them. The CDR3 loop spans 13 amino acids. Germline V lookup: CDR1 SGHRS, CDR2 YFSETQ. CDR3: CASKWTEVETQYF. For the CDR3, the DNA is TGCGCCAGCAAATGGACAGAGGTTGAGACCCAGTACTTC.

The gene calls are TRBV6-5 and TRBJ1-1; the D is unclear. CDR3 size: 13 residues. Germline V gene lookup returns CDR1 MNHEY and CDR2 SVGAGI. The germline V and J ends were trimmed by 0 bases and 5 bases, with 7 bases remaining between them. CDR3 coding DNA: TGTGCCAGCAGTTACTCGACTGAGACTGAAGCTTTCTTT. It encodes CASSYSTETEAFF.

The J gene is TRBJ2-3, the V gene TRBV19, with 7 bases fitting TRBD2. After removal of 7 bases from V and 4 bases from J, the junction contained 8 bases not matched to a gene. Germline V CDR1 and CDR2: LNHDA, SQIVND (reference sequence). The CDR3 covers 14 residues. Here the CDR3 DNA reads TGTGCCAGTACTCCCCCTGGGGGGGCAGATACGCAGTATTTT. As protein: CASTPPGGADTQYF.

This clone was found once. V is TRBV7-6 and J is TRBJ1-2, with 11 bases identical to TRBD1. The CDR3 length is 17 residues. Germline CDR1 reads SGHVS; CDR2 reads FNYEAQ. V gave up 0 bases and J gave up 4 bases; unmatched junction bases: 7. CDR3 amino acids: CASSLAGTGGVSYGYTF. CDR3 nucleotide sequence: TGTGCCAGCAGCTTAGCCGGGACAGGGGGGGTGAGCTATGGCTACACCTTC.

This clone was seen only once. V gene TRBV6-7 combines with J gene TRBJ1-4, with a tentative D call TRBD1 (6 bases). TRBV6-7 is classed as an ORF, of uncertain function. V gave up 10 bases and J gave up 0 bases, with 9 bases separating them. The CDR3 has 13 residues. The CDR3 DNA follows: TGTGCCAACAGGACAGCAACTAATGAAAAACTGTTTTTT. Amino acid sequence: CANRTATNEKLFF.

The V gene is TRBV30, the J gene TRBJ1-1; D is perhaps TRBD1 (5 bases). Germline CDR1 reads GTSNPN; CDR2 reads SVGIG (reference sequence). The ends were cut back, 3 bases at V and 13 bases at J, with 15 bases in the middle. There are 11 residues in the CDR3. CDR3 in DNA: TGTGCCTGGAGACATGGGGGGAGGAATTTCTTT. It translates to CAWRHGGRNFF.

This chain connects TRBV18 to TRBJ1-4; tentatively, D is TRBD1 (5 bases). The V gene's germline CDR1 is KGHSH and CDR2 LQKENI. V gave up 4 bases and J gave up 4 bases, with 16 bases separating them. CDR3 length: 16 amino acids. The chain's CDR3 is CASSRSPGSYNEKLFF. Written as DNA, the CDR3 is TGTGCCAGCTCACGTTCGCCAGGGTCCTATAATGAAAAACTGTTTTTT.

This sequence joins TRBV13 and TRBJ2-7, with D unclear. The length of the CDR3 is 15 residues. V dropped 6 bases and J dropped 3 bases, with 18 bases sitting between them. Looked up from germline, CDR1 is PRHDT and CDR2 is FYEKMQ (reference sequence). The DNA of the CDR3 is TGTGCCAGCAGTCAACGGCGGAATGAAGACTACGAGCAGTACTTC. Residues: CASSQRRNEDYEQYF.

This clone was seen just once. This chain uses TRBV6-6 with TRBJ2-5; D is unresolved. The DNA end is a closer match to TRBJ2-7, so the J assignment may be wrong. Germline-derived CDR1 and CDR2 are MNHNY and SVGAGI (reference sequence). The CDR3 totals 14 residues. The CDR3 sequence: CASSYSQLGSEQYF. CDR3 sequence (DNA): TGTGCCAGCAGTTACTCGCAACTCGGATCCGAGCAGTACTTC.

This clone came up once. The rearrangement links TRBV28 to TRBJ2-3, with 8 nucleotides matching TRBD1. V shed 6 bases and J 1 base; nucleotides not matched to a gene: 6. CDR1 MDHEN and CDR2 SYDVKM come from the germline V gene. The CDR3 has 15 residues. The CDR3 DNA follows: TGTGCCAGCAGCCAACCGACAGGGGGCACAGATACGCAGTATTTT. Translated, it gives CASSQPTGGTDTQYF.

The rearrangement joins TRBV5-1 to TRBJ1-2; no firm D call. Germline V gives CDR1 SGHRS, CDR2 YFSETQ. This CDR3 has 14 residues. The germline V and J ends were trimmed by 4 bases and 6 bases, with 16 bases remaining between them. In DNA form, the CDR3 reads TGCGCCAGCAGCAACCAGAAGCCGCAAGATGGCTACACCTTC. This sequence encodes CASSNQKPQDGYTF.

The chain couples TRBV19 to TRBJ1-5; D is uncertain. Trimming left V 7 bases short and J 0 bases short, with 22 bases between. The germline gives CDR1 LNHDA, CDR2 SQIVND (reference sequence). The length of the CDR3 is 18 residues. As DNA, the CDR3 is TGTGCCAGTATGTCGCTGGAGGGTCTCAGTATTAGCAATCAGCCCCAGCATTTT. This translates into CASMSLEGLSISNQPQHF.

CDR3 sequence (DNA): TGTGCCAGTAGTATAGGTTACGGCGGGAGCGCCGAGCAGTACTTC. It specifies CASSIGYGGSAEQYF. The rearrangement joins TRBV19 to TRBJ2-7; 7 bases agree with TRBD2. V lost 1 base, J lost 6 bases, and 9 bases stayed unmatched. Germline lookup yields CDR1 LNHDA and CDR2 SQIVND (reference sequence). The CDR3 has 15 residues.

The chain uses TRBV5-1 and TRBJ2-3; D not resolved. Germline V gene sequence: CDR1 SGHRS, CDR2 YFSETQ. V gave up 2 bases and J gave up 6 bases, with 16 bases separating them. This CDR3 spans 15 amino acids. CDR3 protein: CASSFNSQSADTQYF. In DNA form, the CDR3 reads TGCGCCAGCAGCTTCAATAGTCAATCTGCGGATACGCAGTATTTT.